These 5 T cell receptor beta chains share one sample of origin, sequenced in a study of cytomegalovirus exposure and HLA in healthy donors. PCR amplification relied on 60 Vbeta primers (plus 13 Jbeta primers). The repertoire was sequenced with immunoSEQ multiplex PCR; TCRdb's copy has only in-frame clones and lacks some. The sample has 150,000 to 200,000 clones; 75% to 80% are singletons. Specimen: PBMCs. These TCRs come from a man in his fifties in good health and CMV-seropositive.

The rearrangement links TRBV6-6 to TRBJ1-1; D might be TRBD1 (6 bases). CDR3 size: 13 residues. Deletions cut 0 bases from V and 6 bases from J, with 8 bases between. The germline gives CDR1 MNHNY, CDR2 SVGAGI (reference sequence). CDR3 residues: CASSYSQGAEAFF. In DNA, the CDR3 is TGTGCCAGCAGTTACTCACAGGGAGCTGAAGCTTTCTTT.

The chain employs TRBV29-1 and TRBJ2-1; 13 bases are a match to TRBD2. This CDR3 has 13 amino acids. The germline V gene has CDR1 SQVTM and CDR2 ANQGSEA. V was clipped by 3 bases and J by 12 bases; unmatched bases: 5. The DNA of the CDR3 is TGCAGCGTTGAGACTAGCGGGGGGTGGGGGCAGTTCTTC. Its protein product is CSVETSGGWGQFF.

The rearrangement links TRBV2 to TRBJ1-1, with unresolved D. The CDR3 has 14 residues. Trimming left V 8 bases short and J 0 bases short, with 13 bases between. CDR1 and CDR2 from the germline V gene are SNHLY and FYNNEI. The CDR3 nucleotides are TGTGCCAGCGGCCGGTACAGCTTGAACACTGAAGCTTTCTTT. This encodes CASGRYSLNTEAFF.

The chain links TRBV13 to TRBJ2-7; 9 bases align to TRBD1. The V and J ends lost 4 bases and 3 bases, in that order; junction bases with no gene match: 16. This CDR3 has 18 amino acids. CDR1 is PRHDT and CDR2 is FYEKMQ in the germline V gene (reference sequence). The CDR3: CASSSQLPGTGSIYEQYF. As DNA, the CDR3 is TGTGCCAGCAGCTCGCAGCTACCCGGGACAGGGAGTATCTACGAGCAGTACTTC. The whole variable domain, filled in from reference TRBV13 and TRBJ2-7, reads AAGVIQSPRHLIKEKRETATLKCYPIPRHDTVYWYQQGPGQDPQFLISFYEKMQSDKGSIPDRFSAQQFSDYHSELNMSSLELGDSALYFCASSSQLPGTGSIYEQYFGPGTRLTVT.

This chain joins TRBV6-5 and TRBJ2-5; TRBD2 matches at 13 bases. The CDR3 covers 16 residues. After removal of 4 bases from V and 6 bases from J, the junction contained 8 bases not matched to a gene. CDR1 is MNHEY and CDR2 is SVGAGI in the germline V gene. CDR3 nucleotide sequence: TGTGCCAGCAGTTCCACTAGCGGGGGGGCCGGAAAGACCCAGTACTTC. Translating it yields CASSSTSGGAGKTQYF.